The 9 T cell receptor beta chains given below trace back to one sample, sequenced in a study of T cell responses to AZD1222 COVID-19 vaccine. Repertoires were generated with immunoSEQ multiplex PCR, while TCRdb's copy carries only in-frame clones and drops some. The sample lists some 120,000 clones; around 84% were seen once. The sequencing here drew on peripheral blood, taken 28 days after the second AZD1222 dose. These receptor sequences come from an adult who received the AZD1222 COVID-19 vaccine.

The V and J genes are TRBV19 and TRBJ2-1; possibly TRBD1 for D (5 bases). Trimming stripped 2 bases from V and 0 bases from J, with 17 bases between. The CDR3 spans 18 residues. CDR1 LNHDA and CDR2 SQIVND come from the germline V gene (reference sequence). CDR3 sequence: CASSILILGLSSYNEQFF. Here the CDR3 DNA reads TGTGCCAGTAGTATATTAATTTTGGGGCTGAGCTCCTACAATGAGCAGTTCTTC.

This chain connects TRBV18 to TRBJ1-2, with D possibly TRBD1 on 5 matching bases. V shed 4 bases and J shed 4 bases, with 10 bases lying between them. Germline V gene sequence: CDR1 KGHSH, CDR2 LQKENI. CDR3 size: 13 residues. CDR3 in amino acids: CASSRQSSYGYTF. The CDR3 DNA reads TGTGCCAGCTCACGACAGAGCTCCTATGGCTACACCTTC.

V gene TRBV1 combines with J gene TRBJ2-3; the tabulated D call, TRBD2, remains unverified against the DNA. TRBV1 is shown as a pseudogene. This CDR3 contains 19 residues. CDR3: CTSSQDPPSLAGGADTQYF. The CDR3 DNA sequence: TGCACCAGCAGCCAAGATCCCCCAAGTCTAGCGGGGGGGGCGGATACGCAGTATTTT.

The chain joins TRBV29-1 to TRBJ1-2, with TRBD1 matching 7 bases. Germline V gives CDR1 SQVTM, CDR2 ANQGSEA. After removal of 4 bases from V and 0 bases from J, the junction contained 5 bases not matched to a gene. The CDR3 has 14 residues. DNA of the CDR3: TGCAGCGTTGGTCAGGGGACAGCTAACTATGGCTACACCTTC. This codes for CSVGQGTANYGYTF.

The CDR3 loop reads CASSPPARQRGNEQFF. The DNA for the CDR3 is TGTGCCAGCTCACCTCCGGCCCGCCAAAGGGGCAATGAGCAGTTCTTC. The chain employs TRBV18 and TRBJ2-1; D perhaps matches TRBD1 (5 bases). V was shortened by 3 bases and J by 6 bases, with 18 bases between the two germline ends. This CDR3 is 16 amino acids long. CDR1 is KGHSH, CDR2 LQKENI, per germline.

The chain employs TRBV28 and TRBJ1-1, with D possibly being TRBD1 (5 bases). The length of the CDR3 is 17 residues. Germline CDR1 reads MDHEN; CDR2 reads SYDVKM. With 6 bases removed from V and 0 bases from J, the gap between germline ends came to 20 bases. The CDR3 DNA is TGTGCCAGCAGACGAAACTACGGGGCGAAAATGAACACTGAAGCTTTCTTT. Translation gives CASRRNYGAKMNTEAFF.

This rearrangement joins TRBV9 to TRBJ1-2; D might be TRBD1 (5 bases). This CDR3 has 13 residues. Per the germline V gene, CDR1 is SGDLS and CDR2 is YYNGEE. The ends were cut back, 1 base at V and 6 bases at J, with 10 bases in the middle. For the CDR3, the DNA is TGTGCCAGCAGCGTATCAGGGTTTAATGGCTACACCTTC. Translating gives CASSVSGFNGYTF.

The chain couples TRBV21-1 to TRBJ2-4; the table calls TRBD2, which could not be checked here. TRBV21-1 is a recognized pseudogene. The length of the CDR3 is 18 residues. CDR3 residues: CASNINFDSRRDKNIQYF. The CDR3 DNA is TGTGCCAGCAACATTAATTTCGACAGCCGGCGGGACAAAAACATTCAGTACTTC.

The gene calls are TRBV6-2 or TRBV6-3 and TRBJ2-6; TRBD1 aligns across 7 bases. The length of the CDR3 is 20 residues. The V gene end was trimmed by 2 bases and the J gene end by 0 bases; junction bases not matched to a gene: 13. CDR1 is MNHEY, CDR2 SVGEGT, per germline. The CDR3 reads CASSYTEDRPIFSGANVLTF. In DNA form, the CDR3 reads TGTGCCAGCAGTTACACGGAGGACAGGCCCATCTTCTCTGGGGCCAACGTCCTGACTTTC.